These T cell receptor beta chains were read from a single sample in a study of shared clonotypes between healthy human individuals. The protocol was immunoSEQ multiplex PCR, while the TCRdb copy is restricted to in-frame clones and leaves out a portion. The sample includes about 580,000 clones, roughly 98% of them seen just once. Source material: naive CD8+ T cells sorted from blood. The source of these receptors is a man aged 25 to 40 in good health. Each CDR3 is given with its conserved first and last residue. Fields, in order: CDR3 protein, D gene, V gene, CDR3 length. The D gene is left open where the match is weak.

CASSLSARSGGGYTF,.,TRBV27,15
CASSGASGHWDPYEQYF,TRBD2,TRBV5-1,17
CASSPLADPYNEQFF,TRBD2,TRBV10-1,15
CASSEVDGLAGDEYF,TRBD2,TRBV6-1,15
CASSYTAGGEGETQYF,TRBD2,TRBV6-5,16
CASSSGTRYGYTF,.,TRBV27,13
CASSSSLETPEQYF,.,TRBV9,14
CASSSTNPTGQPRSYEQYF,.,TRBV7-9,19
CASSPLDFVYEQYF,.,TRBV6-6,14
CASSLERDTNYNEQFF,TRBD2,TRBV5-4,16
CASSSPRGGRYNEQFF,TRBD1,TRBV27,16